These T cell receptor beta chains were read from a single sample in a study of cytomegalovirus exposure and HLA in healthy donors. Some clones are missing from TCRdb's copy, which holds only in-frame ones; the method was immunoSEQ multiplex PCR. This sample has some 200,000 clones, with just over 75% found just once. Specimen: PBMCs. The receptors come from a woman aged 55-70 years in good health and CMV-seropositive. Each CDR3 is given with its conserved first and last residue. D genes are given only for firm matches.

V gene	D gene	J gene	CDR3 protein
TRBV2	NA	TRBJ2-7	CASSLSYEQYF
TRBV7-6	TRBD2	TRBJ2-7	CASSPSSGGWYEQYF
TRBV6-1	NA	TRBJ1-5	CASSQNQPQHF
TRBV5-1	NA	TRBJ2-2	CASREPGQNTGELFF
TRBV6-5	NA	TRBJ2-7	CASSYDRFYEQYF
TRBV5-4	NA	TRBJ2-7	CASSFEKGAYEQYF
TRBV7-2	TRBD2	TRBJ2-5	CASSFGLAGGEQYF
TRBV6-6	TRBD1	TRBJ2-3	CASRMGQGRTDTQYF
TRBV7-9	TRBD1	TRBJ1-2	CSSSVGTGETHGYTF
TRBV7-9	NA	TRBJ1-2	CASSFPLYGYTF
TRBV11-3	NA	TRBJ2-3	CASSFGGRPDTQYF
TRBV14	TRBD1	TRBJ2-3	CASSRDRGGADTQYF
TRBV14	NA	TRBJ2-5	CASSQSGTQYF
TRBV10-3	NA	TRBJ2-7	CAISGTAGEQYF
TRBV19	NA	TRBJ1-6	CASSLRGGYNSPLHF
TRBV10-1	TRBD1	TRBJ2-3	CASSGELGQGTDTQYF
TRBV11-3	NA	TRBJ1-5	CASSLDRGVCLYSNQPQHF
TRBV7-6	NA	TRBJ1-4	CASSSTVTVEKLFF
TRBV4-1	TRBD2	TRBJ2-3	CASRAIRTSGSTDTQYF
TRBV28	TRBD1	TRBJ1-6	CASRRQGTYNSPLHF
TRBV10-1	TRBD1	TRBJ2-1	CASSGPGQGTNEQFF
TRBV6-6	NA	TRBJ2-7	CASSYSRAGSYEQYF
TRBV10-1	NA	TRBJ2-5	CASRNPGGEETQYF
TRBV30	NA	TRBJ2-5	CAWSGRFRETQYF
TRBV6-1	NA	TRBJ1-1	CASSQGRNAEAFF
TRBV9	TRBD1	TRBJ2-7	CASSVAQGQEIYEQYF
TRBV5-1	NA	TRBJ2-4	CASSLSPGRNIQYF
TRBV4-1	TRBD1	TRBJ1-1	CASSPHRGVMNTEAFF
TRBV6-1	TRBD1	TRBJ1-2	CASSEGQGTNYGYTF
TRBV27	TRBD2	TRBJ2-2	CASSLLGLENTGELFF
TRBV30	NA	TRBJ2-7	CAWSRGFSYEQYF
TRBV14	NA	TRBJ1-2	CASSPRIRDGYTF
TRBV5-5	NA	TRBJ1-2	CASSLNGAGYTF
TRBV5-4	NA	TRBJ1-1	CASSLDPALGQAEAFF
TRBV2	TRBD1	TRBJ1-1	CASSEAGQRIEAFF
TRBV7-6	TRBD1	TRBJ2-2	CASSSQNNQQGRELFF
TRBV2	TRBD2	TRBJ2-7	CASSDVSGNLGEQYF
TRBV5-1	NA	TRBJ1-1	CASSPQGNTEAFF
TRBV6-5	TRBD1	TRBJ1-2	CASSYGDRGNGYTF
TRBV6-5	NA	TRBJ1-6	CASSYSTPGVSPLHF
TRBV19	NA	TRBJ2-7	CASSISGVGSYEQYF